This T cell receptor (beta chain) was profiled in a study of T cell responses to AZD1222 COVID-19 vaccine. Study information: Second-dose schedules of about 4 or about 12 weeks were combined.

With respect to this clone: As yet, its antigen is unknown.

Study-wide results and limits: Just a handful of people given AZD1222 tested seropositive at baseline. Dominant at 160-218 and 743-854, vaccine-associated CD4 TCRs also spanned spike. Repertoires in all cases were sampled only once the peak T cell response had passed.

The table came from immunoSEQ multiplex PCR; TCRdb's copy has only in-frame clones and leaves some out. The sample shows 110,000 to 150,000 clones, roughly 92% of them seen only once. Trimming shortened V by 5 bases and J by 0 bases, and 14 bases separated the two germline ends. This CDR3 region has 16 residues. The V gene's germline CDR1 is MDHEN and CDR2 SYDVKM. The chain is built from TRBV28 and TRBJ1-5; D is unresolved. This receptor was obtained from an adult in good health. Sequencing used peripheral blood, obtained on day 0 of AZD1222 vaccination. CDR3: CASSPFGIFSNQPQHF. The CDR3, as DNA: TGTGCCAGCAGTCCTTTCGGGATTTTTAGCAATCAGCCCCAGCATTTT.